The T cell receptor beta chain under discussion was sequenced for a study of blood T cells in healthy people across ages. The authors ran a second PCR of about 6 to 11 cycles using a sample-barcoded 5' primer and a J-beta primer mix. Unique molecular identifiers of 12 random nucleotides labeled each cDNA. No fewer than 2.5 million CDR3-containing paired-end reads came from each sample. TCRdb analysed the 5' RACE reads with MiXCR anew, one entry per CDR3 protein. The data hold around 970,000 distinct CDR3 sequences, with roughly 51% observed a single time. The CDR3 has 14 residues. Germline values: CDR1 SQVTM, CDR2 ANQGSEA. The V and J ends lost 6 bases and 0 bases, in that order; junction bases with no gene match: 5. This clonotype was counted at least ten times. The study recruited healthy Caucasian donors from Russia who were aged about 6 to 95. Per individual sample, total RNA of at least 6 micrograms was extracted.

The chain employs TRBV29-1 and TRBJ2-1; 7 nucleotides agree with TRBD2. Sequenced sample: blood. This TCR derives from a woman aged 55-70 years in good health. The CDR3 protein is CSVGGGGSYNEQFF. In DNA, the CDR3 is TGCAGCGTGGGTGGGGGGGGCTCCTACAATGAGCAGTTCTTC.